This T cell receptor beta chain emerged from a study of TIL therapy for anti-PD-1-resistant metastatic lung cancer. Study context: Median tumor PD-L1 proportion score was about 5.9%.

With V trimmed by 8 bases and J by 5 bases, 14 bases remained unmatched. This CDR3 is built from 15 residues. CDR1 and CDR2 (germline): ENHRY, SYGVKD. The immunoSEQ assay was v3. Assay used: immunoSEQ multiplex PCR; TCRdb lists only in-frame clones, some missing. The data contain 45,000 to 50,000 clones, roughly 70% of them seen just once; the ten biggest clones take up 5.6%. Time point given: pre-treatment sample, taken before nivolumab and TIL therapy. Tumor tissue came from excised metastases, mostly pleural nodules or supraclavicular lymph nodes. Progressing patients received lymphodepletion, expanded TIL infusion and IL-2. Patients were adults with stage 4 NSCLC. About this clone: Its antigen is not known.

Regarding the study as a whole: The cohort had more treatment-naive, never-smoker and oncogene-addicted patients than typical.

The chain has TRBV10-3 and TRBJ2-5; 7 bases line up with TRBD2. The TCR sequence derives from a person aged 30 to 80 with non-small cell lung cancer. The input for sequencing was tumor tissue, taken at baseline. CDR3 loop: CAIRVSGGEGETQYF. The CDR3 DNA is TGTGCCATCCGCGTTTCGGGAGGTGAAGGTGAGACCCAGTACTTC.